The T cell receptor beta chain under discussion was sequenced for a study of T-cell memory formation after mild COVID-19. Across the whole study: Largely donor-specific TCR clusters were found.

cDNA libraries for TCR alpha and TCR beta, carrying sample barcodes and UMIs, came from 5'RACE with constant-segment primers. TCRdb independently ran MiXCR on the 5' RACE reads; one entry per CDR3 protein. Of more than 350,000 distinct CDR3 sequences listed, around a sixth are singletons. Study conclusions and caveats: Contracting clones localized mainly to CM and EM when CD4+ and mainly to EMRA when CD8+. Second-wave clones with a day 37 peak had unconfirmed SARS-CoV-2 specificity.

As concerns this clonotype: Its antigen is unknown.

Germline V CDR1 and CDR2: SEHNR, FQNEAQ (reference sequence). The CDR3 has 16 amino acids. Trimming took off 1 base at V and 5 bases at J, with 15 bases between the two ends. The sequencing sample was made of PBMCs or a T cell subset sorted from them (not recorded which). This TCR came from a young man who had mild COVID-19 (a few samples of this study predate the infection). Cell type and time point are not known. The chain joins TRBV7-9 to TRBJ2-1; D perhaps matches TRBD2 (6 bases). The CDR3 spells CASSLDGGGGNNEQFF. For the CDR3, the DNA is TGTGCCAGCAGCTTAGACGGGGGAGGTGGAAACAATGAGCAGTTCTTC.